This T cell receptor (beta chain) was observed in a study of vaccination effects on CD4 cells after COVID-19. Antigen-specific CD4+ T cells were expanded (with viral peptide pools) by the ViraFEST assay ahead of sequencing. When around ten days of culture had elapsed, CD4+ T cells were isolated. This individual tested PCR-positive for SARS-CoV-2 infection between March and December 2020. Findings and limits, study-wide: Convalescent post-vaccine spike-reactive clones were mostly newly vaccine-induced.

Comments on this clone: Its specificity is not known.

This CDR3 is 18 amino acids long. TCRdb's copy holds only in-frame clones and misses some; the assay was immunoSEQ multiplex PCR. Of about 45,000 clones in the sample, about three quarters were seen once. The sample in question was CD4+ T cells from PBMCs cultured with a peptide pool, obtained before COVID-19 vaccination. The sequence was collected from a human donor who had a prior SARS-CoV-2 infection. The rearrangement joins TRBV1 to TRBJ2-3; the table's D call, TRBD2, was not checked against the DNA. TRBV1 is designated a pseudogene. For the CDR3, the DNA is TGCACCAGCAGCCAAGATGACGGCGAGCGGGGGACCACAGATACGCAGTATTTT. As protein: CTSSQDDGERGTTDTQYF.